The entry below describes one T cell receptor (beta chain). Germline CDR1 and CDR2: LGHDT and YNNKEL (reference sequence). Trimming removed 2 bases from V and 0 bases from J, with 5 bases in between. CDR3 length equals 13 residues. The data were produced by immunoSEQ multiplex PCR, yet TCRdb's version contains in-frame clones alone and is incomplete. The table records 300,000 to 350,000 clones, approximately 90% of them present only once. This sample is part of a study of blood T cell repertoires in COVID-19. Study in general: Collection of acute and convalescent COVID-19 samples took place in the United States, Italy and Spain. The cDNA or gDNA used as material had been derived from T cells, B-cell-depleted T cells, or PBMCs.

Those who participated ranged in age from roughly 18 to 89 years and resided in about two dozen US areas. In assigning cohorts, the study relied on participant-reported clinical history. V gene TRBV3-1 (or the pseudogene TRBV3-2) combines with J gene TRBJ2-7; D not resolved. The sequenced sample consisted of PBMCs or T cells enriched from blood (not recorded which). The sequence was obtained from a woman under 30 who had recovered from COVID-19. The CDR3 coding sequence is TGTGCCAGCAGCCAAAGACACTCCTACGAGCAGTACTTC. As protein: CASSQRHSYEQYF.